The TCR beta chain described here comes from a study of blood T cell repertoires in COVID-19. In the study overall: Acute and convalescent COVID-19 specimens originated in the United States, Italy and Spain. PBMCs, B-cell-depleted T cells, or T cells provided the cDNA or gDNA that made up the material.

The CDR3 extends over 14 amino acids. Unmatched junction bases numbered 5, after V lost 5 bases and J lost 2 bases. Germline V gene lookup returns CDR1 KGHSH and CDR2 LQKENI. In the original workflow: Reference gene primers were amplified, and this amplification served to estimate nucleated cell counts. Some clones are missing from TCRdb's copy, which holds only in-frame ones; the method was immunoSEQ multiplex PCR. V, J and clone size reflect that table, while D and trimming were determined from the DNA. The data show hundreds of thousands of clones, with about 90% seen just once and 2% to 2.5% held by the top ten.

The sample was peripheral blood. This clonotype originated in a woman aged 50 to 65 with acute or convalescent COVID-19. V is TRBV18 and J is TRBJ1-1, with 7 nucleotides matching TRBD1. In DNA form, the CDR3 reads TGTGCCAGCTCATCAGGACAGGCTAACACTGAAGCTTTCTTT. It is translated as CASSSGQANTEAFF.